Listed below are T cell receptor beta chains from one sample, sequenced in a study of blood T cell repertoires in COVID-19. This table comes from immunoSEQ multiplex PCR, and its TCRdb copy is limited to in-frame clones, with some not included. This repertoire shows roughly 150,000 clones, 60% to 85% found once; its top ten account for 7% to 10%. The sample taken for sequencing was peripheral blood. These receptors all stem from a man between 60 and 75 years old with acute or convalescent COVID-19. Both conserved end residues are trimmed from each CDR3. Clone size is stated in some rows and not others, as once, few, many or a class when expanded.

few	TRBJ2-1	TRBV7-3	ASSFRDRGIDEQF
NA	TRBJ2-4	TRBV7-2	ASSPPPGHNIQY
NA	TRBJ1-5	TRBV20-1	SASWRDRGDRAQH
NA	TRBJ1-5	TRBV21-1	ASSKAVAGGNQPQH
NA	TRBJ2-7	TRBV7-2	ASSLFTGGDEQY
NA	TRBJ2-7	TRBV9	ASSVEGAEQY
NA	TRBJ1-2	TRBV18	ASSPSDSYGYT
NA	TRBJ2-7	TRBV5-4	ASSQAGLYEQY
NA	TRBJ1-2	TRBV7-3	ASSPAGQAYGYT
few	TRBJ2-2	TRBV11-2	ASSAWTGPSAGELF
NA	TRBJ1-3	TRBV25-1	ASSEAGRRNTIY
NA	TRBJ1-6	TRBV6-2/TRBV6-3	ASSYSNQRSSPLH
NA	TRBJ2-3	TRBV3-1/TRBV3-2	ASSETRSDTQY
NA	TRBJ2-5	TRBV10-1	ASSGSNEYTQETQY
NA	TRBJ1-3	TRBV6-1	ASSEGRPGNTIY
NA	TRBJ2-3	TRBV4-2	ASSHEAPAGETDTQY
NA	TRBJ1-2	TRBV2	ASSDFTGGDYGYT
NA	TRBJ1-4	TRBV13	ASSLGGGREKLF
NA	TRBJ1-2	TRBV10-3	AISESPDRASGYT
NA	TRBJ1-1	TRBV29-1	STRTGDPMNTEAF
NA	TRBJ2-5	TRBV6-5	ASSYLGGQETQY
NA	TRBJ1-1	TRBV5-6	ASSSLDRNTEAF
NA	TRBJ2-5	TRBV10-3	AIAGGLQETQY
few	TRBJ2-7	TRBV4-1	ASSQTRGYYEQY
NA	TRBJ2-3	TRBV7-6	ASSPRDRPTDTQY
NA	TRBJ2-7	TRBV19	ATHSGGAGSYEQY
NA	TRBJ1-1	TRBV5-6	ASSWGGTEAF
NA	TRBJ2-7	TRBV24-1	ATSDSRLSYEQY
NA	TRBJ1-2	TRBV13	ASSSRVFRDGYT
NA	TRBJ2-7	TRBV9	ASSVDGHQAYEQY
NA	TRBJ2-2	TRBV5-4	ASSAGQGPSNTGELF
NA	TRBJ2-3	TRBV10-3	AITQKGQGGDTQY
few	TRBJ1-2	TRBV4-3	ASSQDDLGNYGYT
NA	TRBJ1-6	TRBV3-1/TRBV3-2	ASSQELSSYNSPLH
NA	TRBJ2-3	TRBV29-1	SVDDRGIADTQY
NA	TRBJ2-1	TRBV4-2	ASSKTSSYNEQF
NA	TRBJ1-3	TRBV2	ASRGANSGNTIY
NA	TRBJ1-3	TRBV14	ASSHPTTGVGNTIY
NA	TRBJ1-4	TRBV19	ASSTTGGASEKLF
NA	TRBJ1-1	TRBV29-1	SVEDSAGRLNTEAF
NA	TRBJ2-7	TRBV5-1	ASSPLDSPSYEQY